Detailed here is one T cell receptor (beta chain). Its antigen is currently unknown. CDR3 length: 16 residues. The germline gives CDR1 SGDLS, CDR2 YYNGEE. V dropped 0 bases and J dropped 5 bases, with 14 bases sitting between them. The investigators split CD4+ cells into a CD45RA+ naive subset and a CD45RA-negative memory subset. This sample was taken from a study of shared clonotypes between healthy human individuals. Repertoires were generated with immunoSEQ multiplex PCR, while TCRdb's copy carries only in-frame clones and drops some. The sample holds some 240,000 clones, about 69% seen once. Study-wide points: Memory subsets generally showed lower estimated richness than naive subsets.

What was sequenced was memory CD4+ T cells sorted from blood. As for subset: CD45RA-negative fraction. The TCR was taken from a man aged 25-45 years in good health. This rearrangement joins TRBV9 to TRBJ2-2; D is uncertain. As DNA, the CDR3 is TGTGCCAGCAGCGTAGCTACAACGGGCGGAACCGGGGAGCTGTTTTTT. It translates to CASSVATTGGTGELFF.